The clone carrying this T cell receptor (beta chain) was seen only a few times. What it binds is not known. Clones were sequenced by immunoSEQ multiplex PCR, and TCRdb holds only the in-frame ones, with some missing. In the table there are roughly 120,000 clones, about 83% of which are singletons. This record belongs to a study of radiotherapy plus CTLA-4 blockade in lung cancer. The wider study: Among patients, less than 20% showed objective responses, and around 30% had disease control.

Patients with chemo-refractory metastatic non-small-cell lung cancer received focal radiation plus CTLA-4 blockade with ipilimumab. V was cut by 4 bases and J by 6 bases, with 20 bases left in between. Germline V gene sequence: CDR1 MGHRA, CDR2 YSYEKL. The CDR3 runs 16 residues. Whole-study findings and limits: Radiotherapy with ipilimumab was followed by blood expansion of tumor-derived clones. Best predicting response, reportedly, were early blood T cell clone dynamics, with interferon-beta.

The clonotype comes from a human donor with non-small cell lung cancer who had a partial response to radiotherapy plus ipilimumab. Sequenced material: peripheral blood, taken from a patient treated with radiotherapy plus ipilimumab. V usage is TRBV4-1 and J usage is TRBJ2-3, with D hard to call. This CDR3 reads CASSPGLPSPHDTQYF. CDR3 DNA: TGCGCCAGCAGCCCAGGCTTACCCAGCCCCCACGATACGCAGTATTTT.